In this sample, the clone carrying this T cell receptor (beta chain) turned up many times. This sample is drawn from a study of sequential checkpoint blockade in melanoma. Trimming cost V 5 bases and J 6 bases; bases outside gene matches: 19. The CDR3 spans 18 residues. CDR1 and CDR2 (germline): MNHGY, SAAAGT. Libraries were prepared by immunoSEQ multiplex PCR; TCRdb keeps only in-frame clonotypes and omits some of them. Counted here are around 9,900 clones, approximately 25% occurring once; the ten biggest clones make up about 10%. Treatment specified: randomized to nivolumab then ipilimumab (arm A) or the reverse (arm B).

The sequence came from a human donor with melanoma. This chain connects TRBV6-8 to TRBJ2-7; 10 bases agree with TRBD2. The material was tumor tissue (inferred from file names), obtained from a patient given nivolumab and ipilimumab in sequence. CDR3 sequence (DNA): TGTGCCAGCAGTCGTATAGCGGGGGGCCGGTCCCTTACTAGCGAGCAGTACTTC. The encoded protein is CASSRIAGGRSLTSEQYF.